The entry below gives a single TCR beta chain sequence along with its context. This specimen comes from a study of blood T cell repertoires in COVID-19. Generated by immunoSEQ multiplex PCR, the TCRdb table keeps only in-frame clones and is missing some. The profile shows hundreds of thousands of clones, approximately 79% of them singletons. Germline V gene sequence: CDR1 SGHAT, CDR2 FQNNGV. CDR3 length: 13 residues. The germline V and J ends were trimmed by 2 bases and 7 bases, with 11 bases remaining between them. This clonotype was sampled from a woman in her thirties or forties with active or convalescent COVID-19. The chain carries TRBV11-2 and TRBJ1-2; tentative D call: TRBD1 (6 bases). The sequenced material came from peripheral blood. CDR3 nucleotides: TGTGCCAGCAGCTTAACAGGGACGCGTGGCTACACCTTC. Protein sequence: CASSLTGTRGYTF.